This record covers a single T cell receptor beta chain. These data are taken from a study of blood T cell repertoires in COVID-19. Study details: Samples of COVID-19 (acute and convalescent) were obtained from the United States, Italy and Spain.

In the original workflow: Estimation of nucleated cell counts was performed using reference gene primer amplification. Profiling relied on immunoSEQ multiplex PCR, and the TCRdb table lists in-frame clones only, not all of them. Clonal size and the V and J genes are those of that table, whereas D and trimming came from the DNA. This table has some 250,000 clones, 86% appearing once. The CDR3 runs 16 residues. Trimming pared 7 bases from V and 3 bases from J, leaving 21 bases between. Germline V gives CDR1 MNHEY, CDR2 SMNVEV (reference sequence). The sequenced sample was peripheral blood. The rearrangement links TRBV27 to TRBJ1-2; TRBD1 is a possible D gene (5 bases). The sequence derives from a man aged 25-45 years with active or convalescent COVID-19. CDR3 sequence (DNA): TGTGCCAGCACCCTACCCGGGGACTCCCCTGACTATGGCTACACCTTC. Protein sequence: CASTLPGDSPDYGYTF.